The sample holds a few counts of the clone carrying this T cell receptor (beta chain). Profiled with immunoSEQ multiplex PCR; TCRdb holds only in-frame clones, not every one. The table lists around 1.1 million clones, about four fifths of them singletons. These data belong to a study of shared clonotypes between healthy human individuals. Overall study context: Aged between 18 and 49, the donors were two women and a few men.

This receptor was obtained from a man aged 18-30 years in good health. Some clones in this sample may be carry-over from other donors' samples. The specimen sequenced was memory CD4+ T cells from PBMCs. This sample's subset: CD45RA-negative fraction.

The CDR3 DNA reads TGTGCCAGCAGCCGGGGGACAGCAACTAATGAAAAACTGTTTTTT. Encoded protein: CASSRGTATNEKLFF. The chain uses TRBV7-9 and TRBJ1-4; 7 bases are a match to TRBD1. The germline CDR1 and CDR2 sequences are SEHNR and FQNEAQ (reference sequence). CDR3 size: 15 residues. V dropped 5 bases and J dropped 0; count of bases not matched to a gene: 3.